Shown below are 18 T cell receptor beta chains from a single sample sequenced in a study of shared clonotypes between healthy human individuals. Sequencing was performed with immunoSEQ multiplex PCR; in TCRdb, only in-frame clones are kept and a portion is missing. The sample has roughly 2.4 million clones; approximately 96% are singletons. Source material: naive CD4+ T cells sorted from blood. Subset denoted: CD45RA+ positively selected. These receptors all stem from a man younger than 35 in good health.

This clone was seen once. The chain carries TRBV4-1 and TRBJ2-2; 12 bases are shared with TRBD2. Germline CDR1 reads MGHRA; CDR2 reads YSYEKL. The ends lost 4 bases at V and 4 bases at J; junction bases unmatched: 16. The CDR3 has 20 amino acids. CDR3 amino acids: CASSPRTSGNMLMSTGELFF. In nucleotides, the CDR3 is TGCGCCAGCAGCCCCCGGACTAGCGGGAATATGTTAATGAGCACCGGGGAGCTGTTTTTT.

This clone is a singleton in its sample. The V gene is TRBV30, the J gene TRBJ1-2; TRBD1 agrees at 8 bases. This CDR3 contains 12 residues. The trim removed 5 bases at V and 7 bases at J, leaving 6 bases unmatched. Germline CDR1 is GTSNPN and CDR2 is SVGIG (reference sequence). DNA for the CDR3: TGTGCCTGGGGTGAGACAGGGGCTGGCTACACCTTC. Amino acid sequence: CAWGETGAGYTF.

V is TRBV10-3 and J is TRBJ2-4; D possibly corresponds to TRBD1 (5 bases). The CDR3 has 15 amino acids. The germline CDR1 and CDR2 sequences are ENHRY and SYGVKD. V was clipped by 0 bases and J by 11 bases, with 17 bases between them. In DNA, the CDR3 is TGTGCCATCAGTGAGTCAGGGGCACCCAACGAGGTTCAGTACTTC. Translating it yields CAISESGAPNEVQYF.

This sequence joins TRBV7-8 and TRBJ1-1, with D uncertain. Trimming shortened V by 1 base and J by 3 bases, and 6 bases separated the two germline ends. The CDR3 runs to 13 residues. Germline V gene sequence: CDR1 SGHVS, CDR2 FQNEAQ. The CDR3 nucleotides read TGTGCCAGCAGCTTAGGTGGGGACACTGAAGCTTTCTTT. Translated: CASSLGGDTEAFF.

The V gene is TRBV6-5, the J gene TRBJ2-5; weak D call: TRBD1 (5 bases). Germline CDR1 MNHEY, CDR2 SVGAGI. Trimming removed 6 bases from V and 5 bases from J, with 13 bases in between. The length of the CDR3 is 13 residues. The CDR3 nucleotides are TGTGCCAGCAGACGCCAGGGCTGGGAGACCCAGTACTTC. Residues: CASRRQGWETQYF.

This clone has only one observation. The chain recombines TRBV2 with TRBJ2-2, with 9 bases identical to TRBD1. CDR3 length equals 15 residues. V lost 7 bases, J lost 1 base, and 4 bases stayed unmatched. Germline V gene sequence: CDR1 SNHLY, CDR2 FYNNEI. The CDR3 DNA reads as TGTGCCAGCAAATGGGGACAGGGGAACACCGGGGAGCTGTTTTTT. This sequence encodes CASKWGQGNTGELFF.

The chain couples TRBV5-1 to TRBJ2-7; no reliable D call. Trimming shortened V by 5 bases and J by 2 bases, and 11 bases separated the two germline ends. CDR3 length: 13 residues. Germline loops: CDR1 SGHRS, CDR2 YFSETQ. The CDR3 reads CASRTEWAYEQYF. CDR3 bases: TGCGCCAGCAGGACGGAGTGGGCCTACGAGCAGTACTTC.

V is TRBV5-1 and J is TRBJ1-2, with 7 nucleotides matching TRBD1. The CDR3 extends over 12 amino acids. The V segment lost 4 bases and the J segment 7 bases; nucleotides outside the gene matches: 4. Germline CDR1 reads SGHRS; CDR2 reads YFSETQ. CDR3 region: CASSLDRVGYTF. CDR3 bases: TGCGCCAGCAGCCTCGACAGGGTTGGCTACACCTTC. The full variable domain, in which reference TRBV5-1 and TRBJ1-2 provide the parts outside the CDR3, is KAGVTQTPRYLIKTRGQQVTLSCSPISGHRSVSWYQQTPGQGLQFLFEYFSETQRNKGNFPGRFSGRQFSNSRSEMNVSTLELGDSALYLCASSLDRVGYTFGSGTRLTVV.

Only one count was recorded for this clone. This rearrangement joins TRBV18 to TRBJ1-1; D gene ambiguous. CDR1 and CDR2 (germline): KGHSH, LQKENI. The CDR3 length is 15 residues. Trimming shortened V by 2 bases and J by 8 bases, and 18 bases separated the two germline ends. CDR3 loop: CASSPSRFPSNEAFF. CDR3 nucleotide sequence: TGTGCCAGCTCACCATCGAGGTTTCCGTCAAACGAAGCTTTCTTT.

This chain joins TRBV11-2 and TRBJ1-1; D may be TRBD1 (6 bases). Germline CDR1 and CDR2: SGHAT and FQNNGV. The CDR3 has 14 amino acids. V was trimmed by 3 bases and J by 0 bases, leaving 8 bases between them. CDR3 sequence (DNA): TGTGCCAGCAGCTTTCAGGGGATGAACACTGAAGCTTTCTTT. Translation: CASSFQGMNTEAFF.

This clone appeared once. This chain links TRBV29-1 with TRBJ1-4, with D tentatively TRBD1 (5 bases). The V end lost 4 bases, the J end lost 7 bases, and 10 bases lay between the germline ends. The germline CDR1 and CDR2 sequences are SQVTM and ANQGSEA. This CDR3 is built from 12 residues. The CDR3 here is CSVVGRAEKLFF. CDR3 nucleotides: TGCAGCGTTGTTGGCAGGGCTGAAAAACTGTTTTTT.

This sequence joins TRBV4-1 and TRBJ1-2, with 9 bases identical to TRBD1. The V gene end was trimmed by 2 bases and the J gene end by 8 bases; junction bases not matched to a gene: 6. CDR1 and CDR2 (germline): MGHRA, YSYEKL. CDR3 length equals 14 residues. This CDR3 is CASSQLTQGAGYTF. The CDR3 bases are TGCGCCAGCAGCCAACTAACACAGGGGGCGGGCTACACCTTC.

This sequence joins TRBV5-6 and TRBJ2-7, with TRBD1 identical over 11 bases. The CDR3 is 15 amino acids. J lost 9 bases, V lost 3 bases, and 11 bases had no gene match. Germline loops: CDR1 SGHDT, CDR2 YYEEEE. Written as DNA, the CDR3 is TGTGCCAGCAGCTGGATAGGACAGGGGGCGCAAGGGCAGTACTTC. This translates into CASSWIGQGAQGQYF.

This chain uses TRBV5-1 with TRBJ2-7; tentative D call: TRBD2 (7 bases). Trimming pared 4 bases from V and 5 bases from J, leaving 19 bases between. The CDR3 loop spans 15 amino acids. The germline V gene encodes CDR1 SGHRS and CDR2 YFSETQ. The CDR3 is CASSRGALGVHEQYF. The CDR3 coding sequence is TGCGCCAGCAGCCGGGGGGCCCTCGGGGTCCACGAGCAGTACTTC.

As for this clone: At the DNA level, this CDR3 is encoded by other sequences in the same sample as well. The rearrangement joins TRBV7-2 to TRBJ2-1; D remains unclear. Per germline, CDR1 SGHTA and CDR2 FQGNSA. The V end was cut by 5 bases, the J end by 4 bases, with 9 bases between. The CDR3 is made up of 13 amino acids. The CDR3 reads CASSPRTYNEQFF. CDR3 DNA: TGTGCCAGCAGCCCAAGAACTTACAATGAGCAGTTCTTC.

The V gene is TRBV12-5, the J gene TRBJ1-1; weak D call: TRBD1 (6 bases). The V gene lost 0 bases and the J gene lost 0 bases, with 11 bases spanning the gap. Germline CDR1 is LGHNT and CDR2 is FRNRAP. The CDR3 spans 16 residues. CDR3 sequence: CASGLVIGTLNTEAFF. The CDR3 nucleotides read TGTGCTAGTGGTTTGGTAATCGGGACATTGAACACTGAAGCTTTCTTT.

V and J are TRBV11-2 and TRBJ2-7; TRBD2 agrees at 11 bases. With V trimmed by 0 bases and J by 9 bases, 4 bases remained unmatched. Germline assignment: CDR1 SGHAT and CDR2 FQNNGV. This CDR3 region has 14 residues. The CDR3 bases are TGTGCCAGCAGCTTAGATCCCGGACTAGCGGGGCAGTACTTC. It encodes CASSLDPGLAGQYF.

The rearrangement joins TRBV2 to TRBJ1-5; no clear D. CDR1 is SNHLY, CDR2 FYNNEI, per germline. CDR3 length equals 15 residues. V was clipped by 1 base and J by 1 base, with 8 bases between them. The CDR3 bases are TGTGCCAGCAGTGAAGAGGTAATAAGCAATCAGCCCCAGCATTTT. Amino acid sequence: CASSEEVISNQPQHF.